Each of the 32 T cell receptor beta chains below was sequenced from the same sample in a study of blood T cell repertoires in COVID-19. The assay was immunoSEQ multiplex PCR, and TCRdb's table has in-frame clones only and misses some. The sample yields approximately 99,000 clones, 70% to 90% seen once. Material: peripheral blood. All receptors come from a human donor in a cohort sampled during active COVID-19.

The chain joins TRBV7-3 to TRBJ2-7; tentatively, D is TRBD1 (6 bases). Deletions cut 3 bases from V and 7 bases from J, with 19 bases between. Germline-derived CDR1 and CDR2 are SGHTA and FQGTGA. CDR3 length: 15 amino acids. The CDR3 loop reads CASSFGQSLPKEQYF. The CDR3 DNA reads TGTGCCAGCAGCTTTGGACAGTCCCTTCCTAAAGAGCAGTACTTC.

The V gene is TRBV27, the J gene TRBJ1-6; tentative D call: TRBD1 (6 bases). The CDR3 is 14 residues long. Looked up from germline, CDR1 is MNHEY and CDR2 is SMNVEV (reference sequence). With 2 bases removed from V and 7 bases from J, the gap between germline ends came to 9 bases. As DNA, the CDR3 is TGTGCCAGCAGTTTAAAGGGGGGGAATTCACCCCTCCACTTT. Its translation is CASSLKGGNSPLHF.

This sequence joins TRBV4-1 and TRBJ2-1; 8 nucleotides agree with TRBD2. Germline-derived CDR1 and CDR2 are MGHRA and YSYEKL. V dropped 1 base and J dropped 9; count of bases not matched to a gene: 8. This CDR3 spans 15 amino acids. The CDR3 region has the DNA TGCGCCAGCAGCCAAGGAAGCGGGAGTAGGGCTGAGCAGTTCTTC. This sequence encodes CASSQGSGSRAEQFF.

The chain employs TRBV28 and TRBJ1-4, with D possibly matching TRBD1 (6 bases). Trimming shortened V by 5 bases and J by 3 bases, and 19 bases separated the two germline ends. Germline loops: CDR1 MDHEN, CDR2 SYDVKM. CDR3 length: 17 amino acids. The CDR3 DNA reads TGTGCCAGCAGTGAGCCCTACAGGGTTCTAGCTAATGAAAAACTGTTTTTT. Protein product: CASSEPYRVLANEKLFF.

This clone was counted a single time. The J gene is TRBJ1-1, the V gene TRBV6-5; 7 bases match TRBD1. Germline CDR1 is MNHEY and CDR2 is SVGAGI. The CDR3 sequence is 16 residues long. V was clipped by 0 bases and J by 5 bases; unmatched bases: 9. The CDR3 region is CASSYSPGGQGTEAFF. The CDR3, as DNA: TGTGCCAGCAGTTACTCGCCAGGGGGGCAGGGGACTGAAGCTTTCTTT.

This chain uses TRBV3-1 (or the pseudogene TRBV3-2) with TRBJ1-2; D might be TRBD1 (5 bases). V was clipped by 2 bases and J by 3 bases, with 10 bases between them. Germline CDR1 is LGHDT and CDR2 is YNNKEL (reference sequence). The CDR3 has 14 amino acids. This CDR3 reads CASSQPGHDYGYTF. The CDR3 nucleotides are TGTGCCAGCAGCCAACCAGGACATGACTATGGCTACACCTTC.

V usage is TRBV10-3 and J usage is TRBJ1-3; 8 bases align to TRBD1. The germline gives CDR1 ENHRY, CDR2 SYGVKD. The CDR3 totals 15 residues. V dropped 3 bases and J dropped 2; count of bases not matched to a gene: 3. In nucleotides, the CDR3 is TGTGCCATCAGTGACCCCAGGGGGCCTGGAAACACCATATATTTT. This gives the protein CAISDPRGPGNTIYF.

This chain links TRBV27 with TRBJ1-5; D remains unclear. This CDR3 is 14 amino acids long. Deletions cut 2 bases from V and 0 bases from J, with 5 bases between. Germline CDR1 is MNHEY and CDR2 is SMNVEV (reference sequence). DNA of the CDR3: TGTGCCAGCAGTTTAAGCGATAGCAATCAGCCCCAGCATTTT. Translation: CASSLSDSNQPQHF.

The J gene is TRBJ1-2, the V gene TRBV5-6; D possibly corresponds to TRBD1 (5 bases). V was clipped by 0 bases and J by 2 bases, with 5 bases between them. Per the germline V gene, CDR1 is SGHDT and CDR2 is YYEEEE. CDR3 length equals 13 residues. CDR3: CASSLDRNYGYTF. The CDR3 nucleotides are TGTGCCAGCAGCTTGGACAGGAACTATGGCTACACCTTC.

The genes are TRBV9 and TRBJ2-3; D gene uncertain. CDR3 size: 15 residues. The germline V and J ends were trimmed by 0 bases and 7 bases, with 15 bases remaining between them. Germline assignment: CDR1 SGDLS and CDR2 YYNGEE. The CDR3 spells CASSVVPIVGNTQYF. Here the CDR3 DNA reads TGTGCCAGCAGCGTAGTCCCGATAGTGGGCAATACGCAGTATTTT.

This rearrangement joins TRBV19 to TRBJ2-7; possible D gene TRBD2, 7 bases. Germline V gives CDR1 LNHDA, CDR2 SQIVND (reference sequence). V was trimmed by 1 base and J by 3 bases, leaving 13 bases between them. The CDR3 sequence is 15 residues long. In DNA, the CDR3 is TGTGCCAGTAGTATAGTACTAGGGGGGGGCTACGAGCAGTACTTC. Translated, it gives CASSIVLGGGYEQYF.

The CDR3 nucleotides are TGTGCCAGTACCCAGGGAGGTACCGGGGAGCTGTTTTTT. It translates to CASTQGGTGELFF. The gene calls are TRBV19 and TRBJ2-2, with a weak D call TRBD2 (6 bases). The length of the CDR3 is 13 residues. Germline V gene data show CDR1 as LNHDA and CDR2 as SQIVND (reference sequence). Trimming cost V 7 bases and J 5 bases, with 11 bases left between them.

The V and J genes are TRBV5-4 and TRBJ2-1; 8 bases align to TRBD2. V shed 4 bases and J 4 bases; nucleotides not matched to a gene: 13. The CDR3 sequence is 17 residues long. Germline-derived CDR1 and CDR2 are SGHNT and YYREEE (reference sequence). CDR3 sequence (DNA): TGTGCCAGCAGCCGGAAGGCAGCGGGAGCTTCATACAATGAGCAGTTCTTC. As protein: CASSRKAAGASYNEQFF.

In its sample, this clone was seen a few times. The chain couples TRBV11-2 to TRBJ1-2; D is perhaps TRBD1 (6 bases). Trimming left V 1 base short and J 4 bases short, with 19 bases between. Germline V gene sequence: CDR1 SGHAT, CDR2 FQNNGV. The CDR3 contains 17 residues. CDR3 region: CASSLVGLGAEVYGYTF. CDR3 in DNA: TGTGCCAGCAGCTTAGTAGGATTGGGGGCGGAAGTCTATGGCTACACCTTC.

Only a few counts were recorded for this clone. This rearrangement joins TRBV9 to TRBJ1-6, with D tentatively TRBD1 (6 bases). The CDR3 length is 15 residues. V was pared by 3 bases and J by 2 bases, with 9 bases between. The germline CDR1 and CDR2 sequences are SGDLS and YYNGEE. The DNA for the CDR3 is TGTGCCAGCAGCGCAGGGGATCCCTATAATTCACCCCTCCACTTT. Translation: CASSAGDPYNSPLHF.

The chain couples TRBV23-1 to TRBJ2-7; 10 bases agree with TRBD2. TRBV23-1 is an open reading frame whose function is uncertain. The CDR3 runs to 16 residues. Unmatched junction bases numbered 9, after V lost 1 base and J lost 6 bases. CDR3 in amino acids: CASSQFKASGSGEQYF. CDR3 DNA: TGCGCCAGCAGTCAATTCAAGGCTAGCGGGAGCGGCGAGCAGTACTTC.

The chain employs TRBV19 and TRBJ2-7; D perhaps matches TRBD1 (5 bases). V was pared by 7 bases and J by 4 bases, with 14 bases between. Germline-derived CDR1 and CDR2 are LNHDA and SQIVND (reference sequence). The CDR3 is 13 residues long. CDR3 bases: TGTGCCAGTATGGGTCCAGGGCGGTACGAGCAGTACTTC. It encodes CASMGPGRYEQYF. The complete variable domain, with remaining parts taken from reference TRBV19 and TRBJ2-7, reads DGGITQSPKYLFRKEGQNVTLSCEQNLNHDAMYWYRQDPGQGLRLIYYSQIVNDFQKGDIAEGYSVSREKKESFPLTVTSAQKNPTAFYLCASMGPGRYEQYFGPGTRLTVT.

The chain is built from TRBV29-1 and TRBJ1-1, with no clear D. V dropped 6 bases and J dropped 10 bases, with 18 bases sitting between them. The CDR3 extends over 12 amino acids. Germline V gene data show CDR1 as SQVTM and CDR2 as ANQGSEA. The DNA for the CDR3 is TGCAGCGTGCGGGTTGGGGAGGTTGGAGCTTTCTTT. This sequence encodes CSVRVGEVGAFF.

This clone came up a few times. CDR3 amino acids: CASSVGLWGYTF. CDR3 DNA sequence: TGTGCCAGCAGCGTGGGACTATGGGGCTACACCTTC. The V and J genes are TRBV2 and TRBJ1-2, with D maybe TRBD1 (5 bases). CDR3 length: 12 residues. The V end lost 6 bases, the J end lost 8 bases, and 13 bases lay between the germline ends. Germline assignment: CDR1 SNHLY and CDR2 FYNNEI.

The rearrangement uses TRBV6-2 or TRBV6-3 and TRBJ2-7; D call uncertain. V lost 5 bases, J lost 1 base, and 21 bases lay in between. Germline CDR1 reads MNHEY; CDR2 reads SVGEGT. The CDR3 extends over 17 amino acids. The CDR3 loop reads CASSVRVSRASSYEQYF. CDR3 in DNA: TGTGCCAGCAGTGTCCGGGTTTCTCGCGCTTCTTCCTACGAGCAGTACTTC.

This chain connects TRBV5-6 to TRBJ2-7; 9 bases are a match to TRBD2. CDR3 size: 14 residues. Germline CDR1 and CDR2: SGHDT and YYEEEE. The V gene end was trimmed by 0 bases and the J gene end by 6 bases; junction bases not matched to a gene: 4. The CDR3 loop reads CASSLDAGGGEQYF. CDR3 bases: TGTGCCAGCAGCTTGGATGCGGGAGGGGGCGAGCAGTACTTC.

The V and J genes are TRBV2 and TRBJ2-1; D possibly corresponds to TRBD1 (6 bases). The CDR3 is made up of 13 amino acids. V dropped 7 bases and J dropped 5 bases, with 12 bases sitting between them. Per germline, CDR1 SNHLY and CDR2 FYNNEI. The CDR3 protein is CASKMDSNNEQFF. CDR3 bases: TGTGCCAGCAAGATGGACAGCAACAATGAGCAGTTCTTC.

In DNA, the CDR3 is TGCGCCAGCAGCCAAGACCTAGCGGGAGGCCTACTGGAGCAGTACTTC. Translated, it gives CASSQDLAGGLLEQYF. This chain links TRBV4-3 with TRBJ2-7; the match to TRBD2 covers 11 bases. This CDR3 spans 16 amino acids. CDR1 is LGHNA, CDR2 YSLEER, per germline. With V trimmed by 0 bases and J by 7 bases, 8 bases remained unmatched.

V usage is TRBV7-9 and J usage is TRBJ2-1; 11 positions agree with TRBD2. The CDR3 has 16 amino acids. Germline V gene data show CDR1 as SEHNR and CDR2 as FQNEAQ (reference sequence). The junction had 8 bases not matched to a gene; V was cut back by 4 bases and J by 6 bases. CDR3: CASSSFSGRAVNEQFF. The CDR3 DNA reads TGTGCCAGCAGCTCCTTTAGCGGGAGGGCGGTCAATGAGCAGTTCTTC.

The rearrangement joins TRBV18 to TRBJ2-6, with a weak D call TRBD1 (5 bases). The CDR3 has 15 amino acids. Trimming removed 5 bases from V and 0 bases from J, with 8 bases in between. Per germline, CDR1 KGHSH and CDR2 LQKENI. The CDR3 region is CASSSGFSGANVLTF. For the CDR3, the DNA is TGTGCCAGCTCATCAGGGTTCTCTGGGGCCAACGTCCTGACTTTC.

V and J are TRBV7-3 and TRBJ2-2; 12 positions match TRBD1. Unmatched junction bases numbered 5, after V lost 4 bases and J lost 8 bases. Germline V gene lookup returns CDR1 SGHTA and CDR2 FQGTGA. CDR3 size: 15 residues. CDR3 sequence: CASSSGTGGRGELFF. In DNA form, the CDR3 reads TGTGCCAGCAGCTCAGGGACAGGGGGCCGGGGGGAGCTGTTTTTT.

The V call is TRBV5-1, the J call TRBJ2-3, with TRBD2 identical over 14 bases. J lost 0 bases, V lost 2 bases, and 5 bases had no gene match. The length of the CDR3 is 18 residues. CDR1 and CDR2 from the germline V gene are SGHRS and YFSETQ. The CDR3 sequence is CASSLGTSGSRSTDTQYF. DNA of the CDR3: TGCGCCAGCAGCTTAGGGACTAGCGGGAGCCGAAGCACAGATACGCAGTATTTT.

A few counts support this clone. The rearrangement joins TRBV2 to TRBJ2-7; tentative D call: TRBD2 (5 bases). Trimming left V 7 bases short and J 6 bases short, with 31 bases between. This CDR3 contains 18 residues. Germline CDR1 is SNHLY and CDR2 is FYNNEI. This CDR3 reads CASNPTLGVGLKSGEQYF. DNA of the CDR3: TGTGCCAGCAACCCAACCCTCGGAGTAGGCCTCAAAAGCGGCGAGCAGTACTTC.

This clone has just one count. Germline and junction disagree at one end, which may indicate a read error. J is TRBJ1-1 and V is TRBV7-2; TRBD1 agrees at 7 bases. From germline, CDR1 is SGHTA and CDR2 FQGNSA. The CDR3 runs 13 residues. This CDR3 reads CASSRSGTENEVF. CDR3 DNA: TGTGCCAGCAGCAGATCCGGGACAGAGAATGAGGTCTTT.

The chain joins TRBV29-1 to TRBJ1-5; D gene ambiguous. Germline CDR1 SQVTM, CDR2 ANQGSEA. The CDR3 totals 15 residues. The ends were cut back, 4 bases at V and 4 bases at J, with 17 bases in the middle. The CDR3 bases are TGCAGCGTTGCTTATTCGGGAACCGAAAATCAGCCCCAGCATTTT. As protein: CSVAYSGTENQPQHF.

Points on this clone: One junction end does not reproduce the germline sequence, and a read error may be involved. The V call is TRBV28, the J call TRBJ2-5, with TRBD1 matching over 7 bases. The CDR3 sequence is 14 residues long. CDR1 and CDR2 (germline): MDHEN, SYDVKM. The CDR3 region has the DNA TGTGCCAGCAGCTTATACAGGGGAGCCGAGACCCAGTACTTC. Protein sequence: CASSLYRGAETQYF. The whole variable domain, filled in from reference TRBV28 and TRBJ2-5, reads DVKVTQSSRYLVKRTGEKVFLECVQDMDHENMFWYRQDPGLGLRLIYFSYDVKMKEKGDIPEGYSVSREKKERFSLILESASTNQTSMYLCASSLYRGAETQYFGPGTRLLVL.

This sequence joins TRBV27 and TRBJ1-3; D not resolved. Germline assignment: CDR1 MNHEY and CDR2 SMNVEV (reference sequence). CDR3 length: 14 residues. V lost 3 bases and J 8 bases, leaving 14 bases between the germline ends. CDR3 DNA: TGTGCCAGCAGTTTTCGCTCAACGCTAGACACCATATATTTT. Its translation: CASSFRSTLDTIYF.